Below are 17 T cell receptor beta chains sequenced from a single sample in a study of blood T cell repertoires in COVID-19. This table comes from immunoSEQ multiplex PCR, and its TCRdb copy is limited to in-frame clones, with some not included. The sample lists about 74,000 clones, roughly 86% occurring once. Sequencing input: peripheral blood. Source of these receptors: a man between 65 and 80 years old with acute or convalescent COVID-19.

The rearrangement joins TRBV20-1 to TRBJ1-3; the D is unclear. This CDR3 has 11 amino acids. Germline CDR1 DFQATT, CDR2 SNEGSKA (reference sequence). V lost 4 bases and J 11 bases, leaving 12 bases between the germline ends. The DNA of the CDR3 is TGCAGTGCTAAAATCGGGGATTCCATATATTTT. Translated: CSAKIGDSIYF.

V and J are TRBV6-6 and TRBJ2-7; no definite D call. The germline CDR1 and CDR2 sequences are MNHNY and SVGAGI (reference sequence). The CDR3 is 16 amino acids. V shed 2 bases and J shed 3 bases, with 17 bases lying between them. CDR3 region: CASSYPVGDGNYEQYF. DNA for the CDR3: TGTGCCAGCAGTTACCCGGTCGGAGATGGAAACTACGAGCAGTACTTC.

This clone came up once. The chain couples TRBV4-1 to TRBJ2-1, with D possibly matching TRBD2 (6 bases). The CDR3 runs 17 residues. CDR1 is MGHRA and CDR2 is YSYEKL in the germline V gene. Trimming left V 0 bases short and J 7 bases short, with 19 bases between. The CDR3 nucleotides read TGCGCCAGCAGCCAAGATGAGGTCGCGGGAATTTGGAATGAGCAGTTCTTC. Translating it yields CASSQDEVAGIWNEQFF.

The chain combines TRBV7-8 with TRBJ2-7; TRBD1 aligns across 7 bases. Germline CDR1 and CDR2: SGHVS and FQNEAQ. CDR3 length: 14 residues. Unmatched junction bases numbered 7, after V lost 4 bases and J lost 4 bases. The CDR3 region has the DNA TGTGCCAGCAGCTCCTCTAGGGACAGTTACGAGCAGTACTTC. The encoded protein is CASSSSRDSYEQYF.

DNA for the CDR3: TGCGCCAGCAGCGGTACAAGGGAGGCTTTCTTT. This sequence encodes CASSGTREAFF. This rearrangement joins TRBV5-1 to TRBJ1-1; no reliable D call. This CDR3 is 11 amino acids long. Germline V gene lookup returns CDR1 SGHRS and CDR2 YFSETQ. V lost 4 bases and J 11 bases, leaving 12 bases between the germline ends.

This chain links TRBV29-1 with TRBJ1-6; TRBD1 matches 8 bases. Germline values: CDR1 SQVTM, CDR2 ANQGSEA. V shed 5 bases and J 8 bases; nucleotides not matched to a gene: 5. CDR3 length equals 13 residues. Here the CDR3 DNA reads TGCAGCGTTTCCGACAGGGGCGATTCACCCCTCCACTTT. Encoded protein: CSVSDRGDSPLHF.

The rearrangement uses TRBV6-1 and TRBJ1-5; D unclear. CDR3 length equals 14 residues. V lost 2 bases and J 6 bases, leaving 11 bases between the germline ends. Germline loops: CDR1 MNHNS, CDR2 SASEGT. The CDR3 here is CASSEYHGLQPQHF. For the CDR3, the DNA is TGTGCCAGCAGTGAATATCACGGACTTCAGCCCCAGCATTTT.

The chain uses TRBV28 and TRBJ1-5, with D perhaps TRBD1 (6 bases). Germline V gives CDR1 MDHEN, CDR2 SYDVKM. Trimming cost V 4 bases and J 4 bases, with 17 bases left between them. The length of the CDR3 is 16 residues. CDR3 DNA sequence: TGTGCCAGCAGTTACTTTTCCGGGACACCGAATCAGCCCCAGCATTTT. Translation gives CASSYFSGTPNQPQHF.

The rearrangement joins TRBV10-3 to TRBJ2-3; 8 bases are shared with TRBD2. The V segment lost 9 bases and the J segment 4 bases; nucleotides outside the gene matches: 12. The germline gives CDR1 ENHRY, CDR2 SYGVKD. CDR3 length: 15 amino acids. For the CDR3, the DNA is TGTGCCATTTCAGCCGGGACTAGACCTTCAGATACGCAGTATTTT. Amino acids: CAISAGTRPSDTQYF.

In DNA, the CDR3 is TGTGCCAGTAGTATACAGACAGGCAATCAGCCCCAGCATTTT. Its protein is CASSIQTGNQPQHF. The chain combines TRBV19 with TRBJ1-5, with D maybe TRBD1 (5 bases). V lost 2 bases, J lost 2 bases, and 7 bases lay in between. CDR1 and CDR2 from the germline V gene are LNHDA and SQIVND (reference sequence). The CDR3 runs to 14 residues. The full variable domain, its missing parts supplied by reference TRBV19 and TRBJ1-5, is DGGITQSPKYLFRKEGQNVTLSCEQNLNHDAMYWYRQDPGQGLRLIYYSQIVNDFQKGDIAEGYSVSREKKESFPLTVTSAQKNPTAFYLCASSIQTGNQPQHFGDGTRLSIL.

V and J are TRBV5-6 and TRBJ2-2; 9 positions match TRBD2. The CDR3 is made up of 17 amino acids. The germline V gene encodes CDR1 SGHDT and CDR2 YYEEEE. J lost 3 bases, V lost 0 bases, and 6 bases had no gene match. This chain's CDR3 is CASSLDGLAGHTGELFF. The CDR3 nucleotides read TGTGCCAGCAGCTTGGATGGTCTAGCGGGGCACACCGGGGAGCTGTTTTTT.

J is TRBJ2-2 and V is TRBV15; D is unresolved. The CDR3 spans 12 residues. Germline V gene lookup returns CDR1 LNHNV and CDR2 YYDKDF (reference sequence). Trimming cost V 5 bases and J 5 bases, with 6 bases left between them. This chain's CDR3 is CATSRSTGELFF. CDR3 DNA sequence: TGTGCCACCAGCCGGTCTACCGGGGAGCTGTTTTTT.

V and J are TRBV9 and TRBJ1-5, with a weak D call TRBD1 (5 bases). This CDR3 is 15 amino acids long. Germline lookup yields CDR1 SGDLS and CDR2 YYNGEE. V lost 0 bases to trimming and J lost 2 bases, with 9 bases between them. The DNA for the CDR3 is TGTGCCAGCAGCGTAGGAGTGACAGGCAATCAGCCCCAGCATTTT. This gives the protein CASSVGVTGNQPQHF.

This chain uses TRBV24-1 with TRBJ2-1, with TRBD2 matching over 13 bases. The CDR3 is made up of 16 amino acids. The junction had 4 bases not matched to a gene; V was cut back by 2 bases and J by 7 bases. The germline gives CDR1 KGHDR, CDR2 SFDVKD. CDR3 sequence (DNA): TGTGCCACCAGTGATTCCGGGACTAGCGGGGCGAATGAGCAGTTCTTC. Amino acid sequence: CATSDSGTSGANEQFF.

The gene calls are TRBV7-9 and TRBJ2-3; 9 bases map to TRBD1. Losses at the gene ends were 0 bases for V and 6 bases for J; bases not matched to a gene: 4. Looked up from germline, CDR1 is SEHNR and CDR2 is FQNEAQ (reference sequence). The CDR3 extends over 15 amino acids. Here the CDR3 reads CASSLAGTGTDTQYF. The CDR3 DNA follows: TGTGCCAGCAGCTTAGCCGGGACAGGGACCGATACGCAGTATTTT.

J is TRBJ2-2 and V is TRBV7-3, with TRBD2 identical over 7 bases. Germline CDR1 is SGHTA and CDR2 is FQGTGA. The trim removed 6 bases at V and 3 bases at J, leaving 4 bases unmatched. The CDR3 length is 14 residues. The CDR3 sequence: CASSAGRDTGELFF. The CDR3 DNA follows: TGTGCCAGCAGTGCAGGGAGGGACACCGGGGAGCTGTTTTTT.

The gene calls are TRBV29-1 and TRBJ1-2, with 7 bases fitting TRBD1. The CDR3 has 12 residues. Germline V gene lookup returns CDR1 SQVTM and CDR2 ANQGSEA. Trimming removed 4 bases from V and 2 bases from J; junction bases left unmatched: 1. CDR3 region: CSVATGNYGYTF. DNA of the CDR3: TGCAGCGTTGCGACAGGGAACTATGGCTACACCTTC.